The 23 T cell receptor beta chains listed next were all sequenced from one sample in a study of shared clonotypes between healthy human individuals. Data came from immunoSEQ multiplex PCR; TCRdb stores just in-frame clones and leaves some out. Of 150,000 to 200,000 clones detected, 90% to 95% appear once; the ten largest clones hold around 0.072%. The sequenced material came from naive CD4+ T cells sorted from blood. Subset given: CD45RA+ positively selected. All receptors derive from a woman in her 30s in good health.

This rearrangement joins TRBV27 to TRBJ1-2; 7 bases agree with TRBD1. Germline V gene sequence: CDR1 MNHEY, CDR2 SMNVEV (reference sequence). V shed 6 bases and J 5 bases; nucleotides not matched to a gene: 3. The CDR3 is 12 amino acids. The CDR3 sequence is CASRDRVYGYTF. CDR3 sequence (DNA): TGTGCCAGCAGAGACAGGGTTTATGGCTACACCTTC.

V and J are TRBV5-4 and TRBJ2-7; 13 bases are shared with TRBD2. This CDR3 has 13 amino acids. Germline-derived CDR1 and CDR2 are SGHNT and YYREEE (reference sequence). V was pared by 4 bases and J by 8 bases, with 3 bases of the junction left unmatched. The CDR3 nucleotides are TGTGCCAGCAGCCTGGGACTAGCGGGGAAGCAGTACTTC. Translated: CASSLGLAGKQYF.

The CDR3 DNA reads as TGTGCCAGCACAGGGCTCTCTGGGGCCAACGTCCTGACTTTC. This gives the protein CASTGLSGANVLTF. The gene calls are TRBV2 and TRBJ2-6, with a possible D match to TRBD1 (5 bases). CDR3 size: 14 residues. Per the germline V gene, CDR1 is SNHLY and CDR2 is FYNNEI. V was cut by 7 bases and J by 0 bases, with 7 bases left in between.

V is TRBV5-1 and J is TRBJ1-1, with D uncertain. The germline CDR1 and CDR2 sequences are SGHRS and YFSETQ. Trimming left V 0 bases short and J 0 bases short, with 6 bases between. The CDR3 is 14 residues long. CDR3 protein: CASSLDGMNTEAFF. The CDR3 DNA reads TGCGCCAGCAGCTTGGATGGGATGAACACTGAAGCTTTCTTT.

The chain uses TRBV2 and TRBJ2-7; D perhaps matches TRBD1 (6 bases). The CDR3 contains 14 residues. Germline V gene data show CDR1 as SNHLY and CDR2 as FYNNEI. V was pared by 1 base and J by 7 bases, with 14 bases between. CDR3 protein: CASSEDVRGREQYF. CDR3 nucleotide sequence: TGTGCCAGCAGTGAAGATGTCAGGGGTCGTGAGCAGTACTTC.

This clone has just a few counts. The V and J genes are TRBV27 and TRBJ1-5, with D unresolved. The CDR3 has 14 residues. The germline CDR1 and CDR2 sequences are MNHEY and SMNVEV (reference sequence). V dropped 2 bases and J dropped 0 bases, with 5 bases sitting between them. The CDR3 DNA sequence: TGTGCCAGCAGTTTAGCGTATAGCAATCAGCCCCAGCATTTT. Encoded protein: CASSLAYSNQPQHF.

This clone is a singleton in its sample. This chain uses TRBV29-1 with TRBJ1-2, with D unresolved. V shed 4 bases and J shed 4 bases, with 10 bases lying between them. Germline V gene lookup returns CDR1 SQVTM and CDR2 ANQGSEA. CDR3 length: 12 amino acids. CDR3 nucleotides: TGCAGCGTTGGAGACCCCCGCTATGGCTACACCTTC. Translating it yields CSVGDPRYGYTF. The complete variable domain, with remaining parts taken from reference TRBV29-1 and TRBJ1-2, reads SAVISQKPSRDICQRGTSLTIQCQVDSQVTMMFWYRQQPGQSLTLIATANQGSEATYESGFVIDKFPISRPNLTFSTLTVSNMSPEDSSIYLCSVGDPRYGYTFGSGTRLTVV.

This chain joins TRBV19 and TRBJ2-1, with D perhaps TRBD2 (6 bases). Trimming took off 3 bases at V and 0 bases at J, with 15 bases between the two ends. Germline V gene data show CDR1 as LNHDA and CDR2 as SQIVND (reference sequence). This CDR3 contains 17 residues. This chain's CDR3 is CASSMGGSLSSYNEQFF. CDR3 coding DNA: TGTGCCAGTAGTATGGGGGGAAGTCTGAGCTCCTACAATGAGCAGTTCTTC.

This clone has only a few counts. The chain employs TRBV5-5 and TRBJ2-7; TRBD2 agrees at 7 bases. CDR3 length: 14 amino acids. The V and J ends lost 4 bases and 4 bases, in that order; junction bases with no gene match: 8. Per the germline V gene, CDR1 is SGHKS and CDR2 is YYEKEE (reference sequence). CDR3 sequence reads: CASSIRDYKYEQYF. In DNA form, the CDR3 reads TGTGCCAGCAGCATCCGGGACTACAAATACGAGCAGTACTTC.

The chain couples TRBV6-5 to TRBJ1-5; D is undetermined. Germline V CDR1 and CDR2: MNHEY, SVGAGI. The V end lost 2 bases, the J end lost 4 bases, and 9 bases lay between the germline ends. This CDR3 has 14 residues. Here the CDR3 DNA reads TGTGCCAGCAGTTACATGGGTTTTAATCAGCCCCAGCATTTT. Translating gives CASSYMGFNQPQHF.

The V and J genes are TRBV4-2 and TRBJ2-5, with D uncertain. Matching the DNA end better, TRBJ2-7 makes the J call doubtful. The CDR3 is 14 residues long. CDR1 is LGHNA, CDR2 YNFKEQ, per germline. CDR3 amino acids: CASSQDALSYEQYF. CDR3 nucleotide sequence: TGTGCCAGCAGCCAAGATGCCTTGAGCTACGAGCAGTACTTC.

The J gene is TRBJ1-2, the V gene TRBV10-3; 7 bases match TRBD1. The CDR3 totals 15 residues. Germline lookup yields CDR1 ENHRY and CDR2 SYGVKD. V was clipped by 0 bases and J by 3 bases; unmatched bases: 4. CDR3 protein: CAISESGGEDYGYTF. For the CDR3, the DNA is TGTGCCATCAGTGAGTCAGGGGGCGAGGACTATGGCTACACCTTC.

The chain uses TRBV27 and TRBJ1-4, with D tentatively TRBD1 (6 bases). The CDR3 sequence is 16 residues long. Germline CDR1 MNHEY, CDR2 SMNVEV (reference sequence). V lost 3 bases, J lost 1 base, and 12 bases lay in between. The CDR3 region is CASSFSGTLTNEKLFF. The DNA for the CDR3 is TGTGCCAGCAGTTTTAGCGGGACACTAACTAATGAAAAACTGTTTTTT.

The sample holds a few counts of this clone. This sequence joins TRBV28 and TRBJ2-7, with 12 bases lining up with TRBD1. CDR3 length equals 16 residues. The germline CDR1 and CDR2 sequences are MDHEN and SYDVKM. V shed 3 bases and J 4 bases; nucleotides not matched to a gene: 7. The CDR3 sequence is CASSLGGTGGRYEQYF. The CDR3 region has the DNA TGTGCCAGCAGTTTGGGGGGGACAGGGGGCAGGTACGAGCAGTACTTC.

The genes are TRBV19 and TRBJ1-2; D is unresolved. The V end lost 3 bases, the J end lost 4 bases, and 9 bases lay between the germline ends. Per germline, CDR1 LNHDA and CDR2 SQIVND (reference sequence). CDR3 size: 13 residues. The CDR3 is CASSIPWGYGYTF. CDR3 DNA sequence: TGTGCCAGTAGTATTCCCTGGGGCTATGGCTACACCTTC.

The chain combines TRBV19 with TRBJ1-6; D remains unclear. The CDR3 sequence is 13 residues long. The germline V gene has CDR1 LNHDA and CDR2 SQIVND (reference sequence). Deletions cut 0 bases from V and 10 bases from J, with 7 bases between. CDR3 nucleotide sequence: TGTGCCAGTAGTATAGATCCGGGGTCACCCCTCCACTTT. It yields the protein CASSIDPGSPLHF.

This chain connects TRBV5-1 to TRBJ2-7; D may be TRBD2 (6 bases). CDR1 is SGHRS and CDR2 is YFSETQ in the germline V gene. V lost 6 bases and J lost 7, with 20 bases in between. CDR3 size: 14 residues. The DNA for the CDR3 is TGCGCCAGCACCCCGGGGGACTGGGGTAGTGAGCAGTACTTC. Translation gives CASTPGDWGSEQYF. The complete variable domain, with remaining parts taken from reference TRBV5-1 and TRBJ2-7, reads KAGVTQTPRYLIKTRGQQVTLSCSPISGHRSVSWYQQTPGQGLQFLFEYFSETQRNKGNFPGRFSGRQFSNSRSEMNVSTLELGDSALYLCASTPGDWGSEQYFGPGTRLTVT.

The CDR3 protein is CASSLGSGLPYEQYF. CDR3 DNA sequence: TGTGCCAGCAGCTTAGGCTCAGGGTTACCCTACGAGCAGTACTTC. The chain combines TRBV11-2 with TRBJ2-7; perhaps TRBD1 as D (5 bases). The V end lost 1 base, the J end lost 2 bases, and 12 bases lay between the germline ends. CDR1 SGHAT and CDR2 FQNNGV come from the germline V gene. CDR3 length equals 15 residues.

The chain has TRBV5-4 and TRBJ2-7; 7 bases agree with TRBD2. Germline trimming cut 3 bases from V and 7 bases from J; bases unmatched to any gene: 1. The CDR3 has 11 residues. From germline, CDR1 is SGHNT and CDR2 YYREEE (reference sequence). CDR3 region: CASSSAGEQYF. In DNA, the CDR3 is TGTGCCAGCAGCTCAGCGGGAGAGCAGTACTTC.

The chain employs TRBV7-6 and TRBJ1-2, with D uncertain. V dropped 5 bases and J dropped 8 bases, with 12 bases sitting between them. The germline V gene has CDR1 SGHVS and CDR2 FNYEAQ. This CDR3 is built from 12 residues. CDR3 nucleotides: TGTGCCAGCAGCGCCAGTTTCAGCGGCTACACCTTC. It translates to CASSASFSGYTF.

This rearrangement joins TRBV6-1 to TRBJ1-2; D is possibly TRBD1 (6 bases). Looked up from germline, CDR1 is MNHNS and CDR2 is SASEGT. V shed 1 base and J shed 3 bases, with 15 bases lying between them. The CDR3 is made up of 16 amino acids. The CDR3 region has the DNA TGTGCCAGCAGTGAAGAAACAGGGATGGGGTACTATGGCTACACCTTC. The encoded protein is CASSEETGMGYYGYTF.

The V gene is TRBV4-2, the J gene TRBJ2-5, with a tentative D call TRBD2 (5 bases). The J call may be in error: the DNA end matches TRBJ2-7 better. This CDR3 comprises 15 residues. Germline V gene lookup returns CDR1 LGHNA and CDR2 YNFKEQ. The CDR3: CASSQSAGPSYEQYF. The DNA for the CDR3 is TGTGCCAGCAGCCAAAGCGCGGGCCCCTCCTACGAGCAGTACTTC.

The rearrangement joins TRBV18 to TRBJ2-1; D not resolved. This CDR3 comprises 14 residues. Trimming took off 0 bases at V and 8 bases at J, with 11 bases between the two ends. The V gene's germline CDR1 is KGHSH and CDR2 LQKENI. The CDR3 spells CASSPPRAPYEQFF. The CDR3 DNA reads TGTGCCAGCTCACCACCCCGGGCCCCCTATGAGCAGTTCTTC.